The clone carrying this T cell receptor beta chain was counted many times. The antigen is unknown. The library was built from about 0.4 ug RNA with molecular barcoded adaptors for alpha/delta and beta/gamma chains. One entry per CDR3 protein results from TCRdb running MiXCR on the reads. The sample lists 85,000 or so distinct CDR3 sequences; 9% to 15% were seen once. This sample is drawn from a study of read filtering for tumor transcriptome and immune sequencing. About the study: Mean patient age was roughly 61 years, range about 45 to 85; around 17 male, some 14 female. R-ISS stage counts were about 8 for I, about 15 for II, about seven for III.

Study outcomes and limitations: The sorted CD138-negative fraction was a mixed bone marrow immune population, not purified T cells.

In germline, CDR1 is SGHNT, CDR2 YYREEE (reference sequence). The CDR3 covers 16 residues. V gave up 4 bases and J gave up 0 bases, with 13 bases separating them. The sequenced sample consisted of a population of CD138-negative cells sorted from bone marrow. The chain joins TRBV5-4 to TRBJ1-4; D might be TRBD1 (6 bases). The clonotype was recovered from a donor over 35 with multiple myeloma. The CDR3 spells CASSPGTRTTNEKLFF. For the CDR3, the DNA is TGTGCCAGCAGCCCTGGGACACGTACAACTAATGAAAAACTGTTTTTT.